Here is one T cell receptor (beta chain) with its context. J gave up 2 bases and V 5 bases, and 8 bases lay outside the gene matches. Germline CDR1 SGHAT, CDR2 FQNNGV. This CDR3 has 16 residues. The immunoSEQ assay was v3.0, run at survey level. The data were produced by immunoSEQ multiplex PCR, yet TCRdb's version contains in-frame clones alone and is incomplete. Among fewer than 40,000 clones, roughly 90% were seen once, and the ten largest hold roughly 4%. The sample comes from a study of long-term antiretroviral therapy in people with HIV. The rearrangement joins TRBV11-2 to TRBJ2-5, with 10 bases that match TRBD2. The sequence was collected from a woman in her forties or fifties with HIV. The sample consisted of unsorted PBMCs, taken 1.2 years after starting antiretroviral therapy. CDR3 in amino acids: CASSPERGGGQETQYF. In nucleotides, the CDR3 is TGTGCCAGCAGCCCTGAGCGGGGGGGAGGGCAAGAGACCCAGTACTTC. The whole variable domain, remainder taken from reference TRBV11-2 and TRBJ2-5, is EAGVAQSPRYKIIEKRQSVAFWCNPISGHATLYWYQQILGQGPKLLIQFQNNGVVDDSQLPKDRFSAERLKGVDSTLKIQPAKLEDSAVYLCASSPERGGGQETQYFGPGTRLLVL.